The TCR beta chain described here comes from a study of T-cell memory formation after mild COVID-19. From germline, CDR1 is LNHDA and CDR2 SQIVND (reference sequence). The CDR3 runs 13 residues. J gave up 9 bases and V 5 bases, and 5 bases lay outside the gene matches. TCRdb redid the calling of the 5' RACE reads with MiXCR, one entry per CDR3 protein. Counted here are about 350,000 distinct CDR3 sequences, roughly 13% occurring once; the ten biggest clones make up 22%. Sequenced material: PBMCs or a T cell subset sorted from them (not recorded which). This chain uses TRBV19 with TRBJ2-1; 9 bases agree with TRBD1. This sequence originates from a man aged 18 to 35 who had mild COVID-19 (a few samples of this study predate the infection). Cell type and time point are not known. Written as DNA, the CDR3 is TGTGCCAGTAGTCCTCGACAGGGGGGTGAGCAGTTCTTC. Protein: CASSPRQGGEQFF.